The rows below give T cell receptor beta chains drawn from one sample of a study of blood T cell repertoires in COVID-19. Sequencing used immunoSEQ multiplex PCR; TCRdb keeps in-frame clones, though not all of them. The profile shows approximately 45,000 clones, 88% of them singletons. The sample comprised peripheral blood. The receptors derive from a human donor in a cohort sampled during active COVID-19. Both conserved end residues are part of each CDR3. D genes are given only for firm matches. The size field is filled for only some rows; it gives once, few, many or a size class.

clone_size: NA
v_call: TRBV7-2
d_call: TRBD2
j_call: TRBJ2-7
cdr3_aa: CASINSGASYEQYF
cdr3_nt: TGTGCCAGCATAAATAGCGGGGCCTCCTACGAGCAGTACTTC

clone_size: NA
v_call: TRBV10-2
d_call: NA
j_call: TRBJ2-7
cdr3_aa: CASSLSGGNDEQYF
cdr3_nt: TGCGCCAGCAGTCTGTCGGGGGGCAATGACGAGCAGTACTTC

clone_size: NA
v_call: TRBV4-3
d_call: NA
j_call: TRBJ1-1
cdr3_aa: CASSQEWAGFGNTEAFF
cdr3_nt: TGCGCCAGCAGCCAAGAATGGGCAGGTTTTGGTAACACTGAAGCTTTCTTT

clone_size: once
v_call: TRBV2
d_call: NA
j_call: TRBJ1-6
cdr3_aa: CASSEAGEANSPLHF
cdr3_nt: TGTGCCAGCAGTGAAGCGGGGGAGGCGAATTCACCCCTCCACTTT

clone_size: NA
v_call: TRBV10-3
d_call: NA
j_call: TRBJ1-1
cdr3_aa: CAIIRGAGNTEAFF
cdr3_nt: TGTGCCATCATCCGTGGGGCAGGGAACACTGAAGCTTTCTTT

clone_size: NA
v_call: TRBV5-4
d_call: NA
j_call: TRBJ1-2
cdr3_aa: CASSPETGTSLGGGYTF
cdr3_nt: TGTGCCAGCTCCCCCGAGACGGGTACATCCCTAGGGGGTGGCTACACCTTC

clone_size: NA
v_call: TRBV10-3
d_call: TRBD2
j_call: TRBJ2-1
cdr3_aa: CAITLTRPGEGEQFF
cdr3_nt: TGTGCCATCACCCTGACGCGCCCGGGGGAGGGTGAGCAGTTCTTC

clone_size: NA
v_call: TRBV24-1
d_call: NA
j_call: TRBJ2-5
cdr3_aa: CATSDFQETQYF
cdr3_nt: TGTGCCACCAGTGACTTCCAAGAGACCCAGTACTTC

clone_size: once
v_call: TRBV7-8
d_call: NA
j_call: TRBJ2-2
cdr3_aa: CASSLDGRGGRRGAVF
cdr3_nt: TGTGCCAGCAGCTTAGATGGGCGGGGTGGTCGTCGGGGAGCTGTTTTT

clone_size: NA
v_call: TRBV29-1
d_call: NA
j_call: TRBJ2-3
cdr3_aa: CSVEQGPTDTQYF
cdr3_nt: TGCAGCGTTGAACAGGGCCCTACAGATACGCAGTATTTT

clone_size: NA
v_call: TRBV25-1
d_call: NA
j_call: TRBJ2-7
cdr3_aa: CASTRYYEQYF
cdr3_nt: TGTGCCAGCACGAGGTACTACGAGCAGTACTTC

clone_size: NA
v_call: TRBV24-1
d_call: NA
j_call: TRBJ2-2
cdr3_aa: CATSDHSGELFF
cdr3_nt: TGTGCCACCAGTGACCATAGCGGGGAGCTGTTTTTT

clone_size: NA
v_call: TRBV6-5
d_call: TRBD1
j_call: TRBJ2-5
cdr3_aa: CASSRQGVWETQYF
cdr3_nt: TGTGCCAGCAGCCGACAGGGAGTATGGGAGACCCAGTACTTC

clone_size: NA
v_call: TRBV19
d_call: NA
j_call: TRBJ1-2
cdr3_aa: CASSIWPANYGYTF
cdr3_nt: TGTGCCAGTAGTATTTGGCCCGCTAACTATGGCTACACCTTC

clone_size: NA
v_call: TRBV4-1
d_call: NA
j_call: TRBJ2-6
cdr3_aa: CASSHFFGGSGANVLTF
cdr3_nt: TGCGCCAGCAGCCATTTTTTTGGGGGGTCCGGGGCCAACGTCCTGACTTTC

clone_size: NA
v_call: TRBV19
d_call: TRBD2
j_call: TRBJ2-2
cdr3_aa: CASSTTSGAPTGELFF
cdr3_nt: TGTGCCAGTAGTACTACTAGCGGGGCTCCCACCGGGGAGCTGTTTTTT

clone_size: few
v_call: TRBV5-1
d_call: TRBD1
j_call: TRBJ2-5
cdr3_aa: CASSLSGQRQETQYF
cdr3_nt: TGCGCCAGCAGCTTGTCGGGACAGAGACAAGAGACCCAGTACTTC